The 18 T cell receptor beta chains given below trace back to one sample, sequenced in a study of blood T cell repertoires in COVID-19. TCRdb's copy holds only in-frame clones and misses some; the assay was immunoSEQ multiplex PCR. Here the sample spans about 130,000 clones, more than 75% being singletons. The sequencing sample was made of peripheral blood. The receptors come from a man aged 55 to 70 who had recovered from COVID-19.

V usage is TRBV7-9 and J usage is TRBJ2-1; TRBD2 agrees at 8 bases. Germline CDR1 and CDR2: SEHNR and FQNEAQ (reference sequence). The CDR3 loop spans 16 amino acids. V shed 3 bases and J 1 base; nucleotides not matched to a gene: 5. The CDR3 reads CASSFGRGESYNEQFF. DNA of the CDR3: TGTGCCAGCAGCTTCGGGCGGGGGGAATCCTACAATGAGCAGTTCTTC.

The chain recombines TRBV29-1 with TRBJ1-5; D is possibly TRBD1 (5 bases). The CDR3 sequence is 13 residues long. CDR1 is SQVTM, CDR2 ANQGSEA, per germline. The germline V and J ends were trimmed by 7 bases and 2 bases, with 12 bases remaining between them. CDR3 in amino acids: CSARGSGNQPQHF. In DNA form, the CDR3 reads TGCAGCGCAAGGGGTTCAGGCAATCAGCCCCAGCATTTT.

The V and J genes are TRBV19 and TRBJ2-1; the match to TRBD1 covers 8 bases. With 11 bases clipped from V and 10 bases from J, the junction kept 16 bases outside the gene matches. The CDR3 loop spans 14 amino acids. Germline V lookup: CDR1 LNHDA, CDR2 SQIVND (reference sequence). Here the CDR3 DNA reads TGTGCCTCTAGAGGGTGGGCAGGGGGCGACGAGCAGTTCTTC. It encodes CASRGWAGGDEQFF.

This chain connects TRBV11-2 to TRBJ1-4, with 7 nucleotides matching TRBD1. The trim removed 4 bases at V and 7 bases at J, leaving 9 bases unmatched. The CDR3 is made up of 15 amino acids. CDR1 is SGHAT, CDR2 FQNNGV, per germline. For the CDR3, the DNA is TGTGCCAGCAGCTCTCACCGGGACAGAGGTGAAAAACTGTTTTTT. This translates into CASSSHRDRGEKLFF.

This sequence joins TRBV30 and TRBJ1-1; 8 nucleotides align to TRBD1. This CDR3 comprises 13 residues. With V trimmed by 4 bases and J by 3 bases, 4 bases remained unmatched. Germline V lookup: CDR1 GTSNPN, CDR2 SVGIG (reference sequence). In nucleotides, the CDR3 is TGTGCCTGGACAGGGGGCTGGGACACTGAAGCTTTCTTT. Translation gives CAWTGGWDTEAFF.

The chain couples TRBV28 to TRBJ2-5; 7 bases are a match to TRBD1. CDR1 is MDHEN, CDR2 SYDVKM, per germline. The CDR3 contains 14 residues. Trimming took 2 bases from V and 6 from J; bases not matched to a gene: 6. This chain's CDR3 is CASSLQGVKQTQYF. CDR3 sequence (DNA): TGTGCCAGCAGTTTACAGGGGGTTAAGCAGACCCAGTACTTC.

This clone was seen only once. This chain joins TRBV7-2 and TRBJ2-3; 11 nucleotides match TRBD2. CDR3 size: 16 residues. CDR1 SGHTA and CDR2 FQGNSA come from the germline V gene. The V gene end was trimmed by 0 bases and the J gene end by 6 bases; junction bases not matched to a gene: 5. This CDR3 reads CASSLAASGGIDTQYF. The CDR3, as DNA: TGTGCCAGCAGCTTAGCGGCTAGCGGGGGGATCGATACGCAGTATTTT.

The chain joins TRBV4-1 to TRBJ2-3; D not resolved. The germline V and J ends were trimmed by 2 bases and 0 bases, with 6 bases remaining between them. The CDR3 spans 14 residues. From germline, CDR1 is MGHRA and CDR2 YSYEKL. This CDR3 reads CASSQQHSTDTQYF. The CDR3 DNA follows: TGCGCCAGCAGCCAACAACACAGCACAGATACGCAGTATTTT.

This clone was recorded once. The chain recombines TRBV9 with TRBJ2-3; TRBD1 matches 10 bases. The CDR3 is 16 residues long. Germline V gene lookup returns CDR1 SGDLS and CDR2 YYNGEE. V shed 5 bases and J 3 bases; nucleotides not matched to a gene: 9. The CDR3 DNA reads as TGTGCCAGCAGTTCCACCCCGGGACAGGGGACAGATACGCAGTATTTT. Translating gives CASSSTPGQGTDTQYF.

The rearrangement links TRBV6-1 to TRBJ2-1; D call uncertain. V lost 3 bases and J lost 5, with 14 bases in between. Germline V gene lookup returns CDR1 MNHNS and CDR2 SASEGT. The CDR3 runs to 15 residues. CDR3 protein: CASSDRRLLHNEQFF. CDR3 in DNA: TGTGCCAGCAGTGATAGGCGTCTACTACACAATGAGCAGTTCTTC.

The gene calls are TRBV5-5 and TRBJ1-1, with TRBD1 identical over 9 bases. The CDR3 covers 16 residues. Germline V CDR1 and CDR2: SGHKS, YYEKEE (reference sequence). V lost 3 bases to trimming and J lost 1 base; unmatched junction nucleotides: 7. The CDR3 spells CASSWDRVVRNTEAFF. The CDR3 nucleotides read TGTGCCAGCAGCTGGGACAGGGTGGTTCGGAACACTGAAGCTTTCTTT.

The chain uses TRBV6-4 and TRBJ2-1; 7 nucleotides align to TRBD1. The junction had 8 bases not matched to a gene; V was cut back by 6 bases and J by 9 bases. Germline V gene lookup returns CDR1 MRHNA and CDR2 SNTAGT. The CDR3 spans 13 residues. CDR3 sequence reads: CASSYDRAGEQFF. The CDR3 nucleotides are TGTGCCAGCAGCTACGACAGGGCCGGTGAGCAGTTCTTC.

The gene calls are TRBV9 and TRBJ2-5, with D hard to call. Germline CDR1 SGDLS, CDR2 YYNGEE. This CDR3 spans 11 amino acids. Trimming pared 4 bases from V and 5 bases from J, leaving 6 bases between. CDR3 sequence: CASSTRETQYF. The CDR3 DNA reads TGTGCCAGCAGCACCCGGGAGACCCAGTACTTC.

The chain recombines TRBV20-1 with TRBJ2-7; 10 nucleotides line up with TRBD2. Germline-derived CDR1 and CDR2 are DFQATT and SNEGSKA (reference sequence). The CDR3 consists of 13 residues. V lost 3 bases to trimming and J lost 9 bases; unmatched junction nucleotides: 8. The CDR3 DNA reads TGCAGTGCTAGTCCTAGCGGGGGCCTCGGGCAGTACTTC. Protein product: CSASPSGGLGQYF.

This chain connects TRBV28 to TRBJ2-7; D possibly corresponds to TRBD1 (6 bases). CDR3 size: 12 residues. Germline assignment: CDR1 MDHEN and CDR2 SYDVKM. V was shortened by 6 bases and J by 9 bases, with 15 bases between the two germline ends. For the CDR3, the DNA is TGTGCCAGCAGGGGGGCCCTCCTGGTGCAGTACTTC. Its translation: CASRGALLVQYF.

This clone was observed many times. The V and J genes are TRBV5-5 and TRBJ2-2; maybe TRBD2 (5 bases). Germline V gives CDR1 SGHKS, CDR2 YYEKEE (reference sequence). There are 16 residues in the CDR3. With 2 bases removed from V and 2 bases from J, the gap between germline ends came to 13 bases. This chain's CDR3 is CASSLGGGFNTGELFF. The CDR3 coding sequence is TGTGCCAGCAGCTTAGGCGGAGGATTTAACACCGGGGAGCTGTTTTTT.

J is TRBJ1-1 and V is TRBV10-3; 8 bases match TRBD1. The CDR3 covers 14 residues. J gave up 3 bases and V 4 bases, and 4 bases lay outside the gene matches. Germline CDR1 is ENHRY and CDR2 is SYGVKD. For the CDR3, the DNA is TGTGCCATCAGTGGAGGACAGGGCGACACTGAAGCTTTCTTT. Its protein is CAISGGQGDTEAFF.

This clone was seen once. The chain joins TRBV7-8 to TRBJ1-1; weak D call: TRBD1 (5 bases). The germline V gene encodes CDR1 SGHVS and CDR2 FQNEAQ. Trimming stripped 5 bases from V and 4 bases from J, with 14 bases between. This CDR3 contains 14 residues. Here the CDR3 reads CASSSREGSTEAFF. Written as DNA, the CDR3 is TGTGCCAGCAGCAGCAGGGAGGGGAGCACTGAAGCTTTCTTT.